These T cell receptor beta chains were read from a single sample in a study of cytomegalovirus exposure and HLA in healthy donors. Only in-frame clones appear in the TCRdb table, and some are missing; sequencing was by immunoSEQ multiplex PCR. In the table there are 250,000 to 300,000 clones, almost 85% of which are singletons. Specimen: PBMCs. These receptors were collected from a woman between 40 and 50 years old in good health and CMV-seropositive. Each CDR3 is given with its conserved first and last residue. A D gene is named only where the DNA matches it firmly. The size entry is marked missing in some rows and otherwise reads once, few, many or a size class.

J gene | V gene | D gene | clone size | CDR3 length | CDR3 protein | CDR3 DNA
TRBJ2-1 | TRBV7-9 | TRBD2 | . | 16 | CASSHIAGGPHNEQFF | TGTGCCAGCAGTCATATAGCGGGAGGGCCGCACAATGAGCAGTTCTTC
TRBJ2-3 | TRBV7-9 | . | . | 14 | CASSPSGAKDTQYF | TGTGCCAGCAGCCCCTCCGGAGCGAAAGATACGCAGTATTTT
TRBJ2-2 | TRBV7-9 | . | . | 13 | CSSSPVVTGELFF | TGTTCCAGCAGCCCAGTGGTCACCGGGGAGCTGTTTTTT
TRBJ2-7 | TRBV19 | TRBD1 | . | 14 | CATPNWTGPYEQYF | TGTGCCACCCCGAACTGGACAGGGCCCTACGAGCAGTACTTC
TRBJ2-4 | TRBV7-6 | TRBD1 | . | 18 | CASSDWTGGNEAKNIQYF | TGTGCCAGCAGCGACTGGACAGGGGGAAATGAAGCCAAAAACATTCAGTACTTC
TRBJ2-7 | TRBV7-8 | . | once | 14 | CASSHPEPSYEQYF | TGTGCCAGCAGCCACCCGGAGCCCTCCTACGAGCAGTACTTC
TRBJ2-4 | TRBV28 | . | . | 11 | CASSGRAIQYF | TGTGCCAGCAGTGGCAGGGCTATTCAGTACTTC
TRBJ2-5 | TRBV5-1 | TRBD1 | . | 15 | CASSLVGQRGETQYF | TGCGCCAGCAGCTTGGTGGGACAGAGAGGGGAGACCCAGTACTTC
TRBJ2-7 | TRBV27 | TRBD2 | . | 17 | CASSFQTGLAGAYEQYF | TGTGCCAGCAGTTTCCAGACTGGGCTAGCGGGAGCGTACGAGCAGTACTTC
TRBJ2-7 | TRBV14 | . | once | 15 | CASSQGPGLPNEQYF | TGTGCCAGCAGCCAAGGCCCGGGACTGCCCAACGAGCAGTACTTC
TRBJ2-7 | TRBV19 | TRBD1 | . | 13 | CASSTEQGYEQYF | TGTGCCAGTAGTACAGAACAGGGGTACGAGCAGTACTTC
TRBJ2-1 | TRBV28 | . | . | 15 | CASSTWGESYNEQFF | TGTGCCAGCAGCACCTGGGGGGAGTCCTACAATGAGCAGTTCTTC
TRBJ2-7 | TRBV21-1 | . | . | 17 | CASSKVEGLGAPYEQYF | TGTGCCAGCAGCAAAGTGGAGGGGCTCGGGGCCCCCTACGAGCAGTACTTC
TRBJ1-1 | TRBV25-1 | . | . | 15 | CASSGFTGVNTEAFF | TGTGCCAGCAGTGGATTTACAGGAGTGAACACTGAAGCTTTCTTT
TRBJ2-5 | TRBV11-2 | TRBD2 | . | 15 | CASSTRTSGIETQYF | TGTGCCAGCAGCACTAGGACTAGCGGGATAGAGACCCAGTACTTC
TRBJ2-5 | TRBV2 | TRBD2 | . | 14 | CASSGREGLKTQYF | TGTGCCAGCAGCGGGCGGGAGGGCCTGAAGACCCAGTACTTC
TRBJ1-1 | TRBV27 | . | . | 16 | CASSRAGRWGDTEAFF | TGTGCCAGCAGTAGGGCCGGACGGTGGGGCGACACTGAAGCTTTCTTT
TRBJ1-6 | TRBV2 | . | . | 21 | CASRPRKDSLSSTLNNSPLHF | TGTGCCAGCAGGCCCCGAAAGGACAGCTTATCCTCTACTCTTAATAATTCACCCCTCCACTTT
TRBJ2-3 | TRBV5-6 | TRBD2 | . | 14 | CASSALAGGDTQYF | TGTGCCAGCAGCGCACTAGCGGGTGGAGATACGCAGTATTTT
TRBJ2-1 | TRBV7-9 | . | . | 11 | CASSARVEQFF | TGTGCCAGCAGCGCCAGGGTTGAGCAGTTCTTC
TRBJ2-2 | TRBV19 | TRBD2 | . | 17 | CASSRRASGTNTGELFF | TGTGCCAGTAGTAGGAGGGCTAGCGGGACGAACACCGGGGAGCTGTTTTTT
TRBJ2-7 | TRBV15 | . | few | 14 | CATSRDLGPDEQYF | TGTGCCACCAGCAGAGATCTAGGCCCCGACGAGCAGTACTTC
TRBJ2-7 | TRBV6-5 | TRBD2 | . | 16 | CASSYSRAGAGYEQYF | TGTGCCAGCAGTTACTCGAGAGCGGGGGCCGGGTACGAGCAGTACTTC
TRBJ2-7 | TRBV7-2 | . | . | 16 | CASSLAWAGLDYEQYF | TGTGCCAGCAGCTTAGCTTGGGCAGGGCTAGACTACGAGCAGTACTTC
TRBJ2-1 | TRBV4-2 | . | few | 15 | CASRLTLSSYNEQFF | TGTGCCAGCAGACTCACTCTTAGCTCCTACAATGAGCAGTTCTTC
TRBJ2-5 | TRBV5-1 | TRBD1 | . | 14 | CASSGDRVQETQYF | TGCGCCAGCAGCGGCGACAGGGTACAAGAGACCCAGTACTTC
TRBJ2-7 | TRBV9 | TRBD2 | . | 16 | CASSVEAGGPTSEQYF | TGTGCCAGCAGCGTAGAGGCGGGAGGGCCGACAAGCGAGCAGTACTTC
TRBJ2-7 | TRBV27 | TRBD1 | . | 16 | CASSLGGQGGRYEQYF | TGTGCCAGCAGTTTAGGGGGACAGGGGGGGAGGTACGAGCAGTACTTC
TRBJ1-1 | TRBV7-9 | . | . | 11 | CSSSSEIEAFF | TGTTCCAGCAGCTCGGAGATAGAAGCTTTCTTT
TRBJ2-5 | TRBV7-3 | TRBD1 | . | 13 | CASSPTGEKTQYF | TGTGCCAGCAGCCCGACAGGGGAGAAGACCCAGTACTTC
TRBJ2-1 | TRBV9 | TRBD1 | . | 17 | CASSVDPGQGFRNEQFF | TGTGCCAGCAGCGTAGATCCGGGACAGGGGTTTCGGAATGAGCAGTTCTTC
TRBJ2-1 | TRBV5-1 | . | . | 14 | CASSLLAGRNEQFF | TGCGCCAGCAGCTTGTTAGCAGGGAGGAATGAGCAGTTCTTC
TRBJ2-7 | TRBV6-1 | . | . | 14 | CASSRGGLNYEQYF | TGTGCCAGCAGTCGTGGGGGCCTTAACTACGAGCAGTACTTC
TRBJ1-1 | TRBV6-5 | . | . | 13 | CATEGGGGTEAFF | TGTGCCACCGAAGGGGGAGGGGGGACTGAAGCTTTCTTT
TRBJ2-1 | TRBV5-6 | TRBD1 | . | 16 | CASSSLGQGAYNEQFF | TGTGCCAGCAGCTCTTTGGGACAGGGGGCCTACAATGAGCAGTTCTTC
TRBJ2-7 | TRBV4-2 | TRBD2 | . | 16 | CASSQDLAVSSYEQYF | TGTGCCAGCAGCCAAGATCTAGCGGTAAGCTCCTACGAGCAGTACTTC
TRBJ1-3 | TRBV6-1 | . | once | 17 | CASSEGLGGASGNTIYF | TGTGCCAGCAGTGAAGGACTAGGGGGGGCCTCTGGAAACACCATATATTTT
TRBJ2-1 | TRBV19 | TRBD2 | . | 14 | CASSPGPRGNEQFF | TGTGCCAGTAGTCCGGGGCCGCGGGGGAATGAGCAGTTCTTC
TRBJ2-4 | TRBV2 | TRBD2 | . | 15 | CASSGASGRLNIQYF | TGTGCCAGCAGTGGGGCTAGCGGGAGGTTAAACATTCAGTACTTC
TRBJ1-2 | TRBV5-6 | TRBD1 | once | 16 | CASSLVPGQGAGGYTF | TGTGCCAGCAGCTTGGTACCGGGACAGGGGGCCGGTGGCTACACCTTC
TRBJ2-4 | TRBV28 | TRBD2 | . | 16 | CASSTRTSGSRGIQYF | TGTGCCAGCAGTACGCGGACTAGCGGGAGTCGAGGCATTCAGTACTTC
TRBJ2-1 | TRBV4-3 | TRBD2 | once | 17 | CASSQDISGGYGNEQFF | TGCGCCAGCAGCCAAGATATATCGGGAGGGTATGGCAATGAGCAGTTCTTC
TRBJ2-7 | TRBV14 | . | . | 15 | CASSQSSLGTYEQYF | TGTGCCAGCAGCCAGAGCTCACTAGGCACCTACGAGCAGTACTTC
TRBJ1-1 | TRBV27 | . | few | 13 | CASSTWTLRVAFF | TGTGCCAGCAGTACCTGGACCCTGAGGGTAGCTTTCTTT
TRBJ1-1 | TRBV5-1 | . | . | 14 | CASSLYGLNTEAFF | TGCGCCAGCAGCTTGTATGGCCTGAACACTGAAGCTTTCTTT
TRBJ2-1 | TRBV28 | TRBD2 | few | 16 | CASSLLGGGSYNEQFF | TGTGCCAGCAGTTTACTGGGCGGGGGAAGTTACAATGAGCAGTTCTTC
TRBJ1-3 | TRBV7-8 | . | . | 12 | CASSPTGNTIYF | TGTGCCAGCAGCCCTACTGGAAACACCATATATTTT